This section outlines one TCR beta chain sequence together with its context. The source of the sample is a study of blood T cell repertoires in COVID-19. Profiled with immunoSEQ multiplex PCR; TCRdb holds only in-frame clones, not every one. The table has around 42,000 clones, 86% seen once. The CDR3 consists of 15 residues. J was trimmed by 9 bases and V by 0 bases; bases with no gene match: 4. Germline lookup yields CDR1 SGDLS and CDR2 YYNGEE. This chain connects TRBV9 to TRBJ1-6; 9 nucleotides agree with TRBD1. Sequencing input: peripheral blood. The sequence came from a man between 65 and 85 years old with acute or convalescent COVID-19. The CDR3 DNA follows: TGTGCCAGCAGCGTAGCTGGGGACAGGGTTTCACCCCTCCACTTT. This sequence encodes CASSVAGDRVSPLHF.